This T cell receptor beta chain was recorded in a study of shared clonotypes between healthy human individuals. CDR1 is SGHNT, CDR2 YYREEE, per germline (reference sequence). V was pared by 0 bases and J by 6 bases, with 5 bases of the junction left unmatched. The CDR3 contains 15 residues. Across several immunoSEQ plates, the genomic DNA of each subset was split evenly. The table came from immunoSEQ multiplex PCR; TCRdb's copy has only in-frame clones and leaves some out. This sample carries roughly 1.5 million clones, 98% of them seen once, and the ten largest clones take 0.4% to 0.55%. The sequencing input was naive CD4+ T cells sorted from blood. Noted subset: CD45RA+ positively selected. The rearrangement joins TRBV5-4 to TRBJ2-3, with TRBD2 matching 9 bases. The origin of this receptor is a man aged 25 to 40 in good health. CDR3 amino acids: CASSLGLAAGDTQYF. Written as DNA, the CDR3 is TGTGCCAGCAGCTTGGGACTAGCGGCCGGCGATACGCAGTATTTT.